These 5 T cell receptor beta chains share one sample of origin, sequenced in a study of T cell repertoires in ileal Crohn's disease. Produced via immunoSEQ multiplex PCR; TCRdb's table is partial and in-frame only. The repertoire holds 30,000 to 35,000 clones, with just under 80% as singletons. Sequenced input: ileal tissue. The source of these receptors is an adult with Crohn's disease.

V gene TRBV5-6 combines with J gene TRBJ2-7; TRBD2 matches at 7 bases. CDR1 is SGHDT and CDR2 is YYEEEE in the germline V gene. V was clipped by 5 bases and J by 10 bases; unmatched bases: 15. This CDR3 has 14 residues. CDR3 in DNA: TGTGCCAGCAGGAGCGGGGCAGATTTTCCATTCCAGTACTTC. The encoded protein is CASRSGADFPFQYF.

This clone was found a few times. The chain employs TRBV19 and TRBJ1-6; D remains ambiguous. Germline V lookup: CDR1 LNHDA, CDR2 SQIVND (reference sequence). The CDR3 is 14 residues long. Trimming took off 5 bases at V and 1 base at J, with 6 bases between the two ends. The CDR3 DNA reads as TGTGCCAGTAGTCCCGGGTCCTATAATTCACCCCTCCACTTT. Residues: CASSPGSYNSPLHF.

CDR3 region: CASSDRVSNSPLHF. The CDR3 DNA reads TGTGCCAGCAGTGATCGGGTTAGCAATTCACCCCTCCACTTT. The genes are TRBV6-1 and TRBJ1-6; D remains ambiguous. The CDR3 sequence is 14 residues long. Germline V gene sequence: CDR1 MNHNS, CDR2 SASEGT. V gave up 3 bases and J gave up 7 bases, with 10 bases separating them.

This chain joins TRBV9 and TRBJ2-1, with D perhaps matching TRBD2 (6 bases). There are 15 residues in the CDR3. The V end lost 0 bases, the J end lost 8 bases, and 15 bases lay between the germline ends. Germline CDR1 and CDR2: SGDLS and YYNGEE. DNA of the CDR3: TGTGCCAGCAGCGTAGTCCAGGGACTTAAGGATGAGCAGTTCTTC. Translating it yields CASSVVQGLKDEQFF.

The rearrangement uses TRBV6-5 and TRBJ2-7; possibly TRBD1 for D (5 bases). The CDR3 sequence is 14 residues long. Germline V lookup: CDR1 MNHEY, CDR2 SVGAGI. V dropped 0 bases and J dropped 3 bases, with 9 bases sitting between them. CDR3 DNA sequence: TGTGCCAGCAGTTACTCCGACAGAAGCTACGAGCAGTACTTC. Encoded protein: CASSYSDRSYEQYF.